This T cell receptor (beta chain) was captured in a study of shared clonotypes between healthy human individuals. Study information: CD4 naive and memory got three plates each, CD8 naive two, CD8 memory one.

From germline, CDR1 is WNHNN and CDR2 SYGVQD (reference sequence). The V end lost 2 bases, the J end lost 5 bases, and 9 bases lay between the germline ends. This CDR3 has 13 residues. General observations from the study: Richness estimates generally favored naive over memory subsets.

Both subsets, CD45RA+ naive and CD45RA-negative memory, were split from the CD4+ cells. The deep-level immunoSEQ assay was used. Assay used: immunoSEQ multiplex PCR; TCRdb lists only in-frame clones, some missing. The data hold a few million clones, with 85% to 95% observed a single time. Remarks on this clone: The antigen remains unidentified.

The TCR was taken from a man aged 18 to 29 in good health. Some clones in this sample may be carry-over from other donors' samples. Material: naive CD4+ T cells from PBMCs. Described subset: CD45RA+ positively selected. The chain combines TRBV10-1 with TRBJ2-5, with D uncertain. DNA of the CDR3: TGCGCCAGCAGTGAGGCCCTGCGGGAGACCCAGTACTTC. Translation: CASSEALRETQYF.